The rows below give T cell receptor beta chains drawn from one sample of a study of monozygotic twins with inflammatory bowel disease. From the 5' RACE reads, TCRdb lists one entry per CDR3 protein and no DNA. In total, the table holds approximately 330,000 distinct CDR3 sequences. Sequencing used blood. All receptors derive from a human donor with ulcerative colitis or Crohn's disease, or a healthy co-twin of an affected twin (not recorded which). CDR3s include the opening cysteine and the closing phenylalanine or tryptophan.

CDR3: CASSQEVTGELFF
J: TRBJ2-2
V: TRBV4-1

CDR3: CASSKQGWETQYF
J: TRBJ2-5
V: TRBV10-1

CDR3: CASSDGTGINSPLHF
J: TRBJ1-6
V: TRBV6-4

CDR3: CASSQDYEVKGEQFF
J: TRBJ2-1
V: TRBV4-2

CDR3: CASSQETVSLAKNIQYF
J: TRBJ2-4
V: TRBV4-1

CDR3: CASSSHSGNEKLFF
J: TRBJ1-4
V: TRBV7-2

CDR3: CASSYSGPGVYGNTIYF
J: TRBJ1-3
V: TRBV6-5

CDR3: CASSLPGTDTDTQYF
J: TRBJ2-3
V: TRBV7-9

CDR3: CSASPAGTFYEQYF
J: TRBJ2-7
V: TRBV20-1

CDR3: CASSLSGQGVYEQYF
J: TRBJ2-7
V: TRBV7-9

CDR3: CASSLNRDYGYTF
J: TRBJ1-2
V: TRBV27

CDR3: CASSVGFGLAETYNEQFF
J: TRBJ2-1
V: TRBV9

CDR3: CASSATGSPLKTQYF
J: TRBJ2-5
V: TRBV5-5

CDR3: CASSPRTLSTEAFF
J: TRBJ1-1
V: TRBV5-5

CDR3: CASSETKKRYF
J: TRBJ2-5
V: TRBV25-1

CDR3: CASRPRGLEATQYF
J: TRBJ2-3
V: TRBV11-2

CDR3: CASSLGPRAPQETQYF
J: TRBJ2-5
V: TRBV11-1

CDR3: CSVWRQETQYF
J: TRBJ2-5
V: TRBV29-1

CDR3: CASSPPGLAGGTDTQYF
J: TRBJ2-3
V: TRBV7-2